This passage covers 13 T cell receptor beta chains from one sample sequenced in a study of blood T cell repertoires in COVID-19. TCRdb's copy holds only in-frame clones and misses some; the assay was immunoSEQ multiplex PCR. The sample holds some 220,000 clones; approximately 91% are singletons and the top ten take more than 0.65%. Material: peripheral blood. The receptor set was obtained from a man younger than 40 with COVID-19, enrolled during active disease.

V gene TRBV19 combines with J gene TRBJ1-4; 9 bases line up with TRBD1. V lost 4 bases to trimming and J lost 2 bases; unmatched junction nucleotides: 5. Looked up from germline, CDR1 is LNHDA and CDR2 is SQIVND (reference sequence). The CDR3 has 16 residues. In nucleotides, the CDR3 is TGTGCCAGTAGTACCGGACAGGGGAGGACTAATGAAAAACTGTTTTTT. Protein product: CASSTGQGRTNEKLFF.

This sequence joins TRBV13 and TRBJ1-1; tentatively, D is TRBD1 (6 bases). Trimming left V 5 bases short and J 0 bases short, with 16 bases between. The CDR3 is made up of 16 amino acids. Per germline, CDR1 PRHDT and CDR2 FYEKMQ (reference sequence). CDR3 residues: CASSPGQYNLNTEAFF. CDR3 DNA: TGTGCCAGCAGCCCCGGACAGTATAACTTGAACACTGAAGCTTTCTTT.

The chain joins TRBV18 to TRBJ2-5; no clear D gene. The germline gives CDR1 KGHSH, CDR2 LQKENI. Trimming left V 0 bases short and J 4 bases short, with 3 bases between. The CDR3 contains 12 residues. As DNA, the CDR3 is TGTGCCAGCTCACCACCGGCAGAGACCCAGTACTTC. This gives the protein CASSPPAETQYF. The full variable domain, its missing parts supplied by reference TRBV18 and TRBJ2-5, is NAGVMQNPRHLVRRRGQEARLRCSPMKGHSHVYWYRQLPEEGLKFMVYLQKENIIDESGMPKERFSAEFPKEGPSILRIQQVVRGDSAAYFCASSPPAETQYFGPGTRLLVL.

This sequence joins TRBV2 and TRBJ1-4, with D hard to call. Trimming removed 9 bases from V and 4 bases from J, with 12 bases in between. The V gene's germline CDR1 is SNHLY and CDR2 FYNNEI. The CDR3 runs to 13 residues. The CDR3, as DNA: TGTGCCAGTCACCCTGAGTTTAATGAAAAACTGTTTTTT. Translating it yields CASHPEFNEKLFF.

The chain recombines TRBV11-2 with TRBJ2-7; D is uncertain. There are 15 residues in the CDR3. Trimming cost V 1 base and J 0 bases, with 10 bases left between them. Per germline, CDR1 SGHAT and CDR2 FQNNGV. In DNA, the CDR3 is TGTGCCAGCAGCTTAGCGGTCGAAATCTCCTACGAGCAGTACTTC. Its translation is CASSLAVEISYEQYF.

The chain uses TRBV6-5 and TRBJ2-7; perhaps D is TRBD1 or TRBD2 (6 bases each). The CDR3 is 16 residues long. CDR1 MNHEY and CDR2 SVGAGI come from the germline V gene. The V gene lost 4 bases and the J gene lost 0 bases, with 16 bases spanning the gap. In DNA form, the CDR3 reads TGTGCCAGCAGTTCCTCGGGGGCCGAGAGCTCCTACGAGCAGTACTTC. Translation: CASSSSGAESSYEQYF.

The chain couples TRBV6-5 to TRBJ1-2; D gene ambiguous. The CDR3 is 15 residues long. Deletions cut 0 bases from V and 8 bases from J, with 16 bases between. Germline-derived CDR1 and CDR2 are MNHEY and SVGAGI. The DNA of the CDR3 is TGTGCCAGCAGTTACTCGGCGACCCGGGGTGTGGGCTACACCTTC. It yields the protein CASSYSATRGVGYTF.

Remarks on this clone: A junction boundary mismatches the germline segment, possibly from a read error. The chain employs TRBV10-1 and TRBJ2-7; D possibly corresponds to TRBD2 (6 bases). This CDR3 has 11 amino acids. Germline values: CDR1 WNHNN, CDR2 SYGVQD (reference sequence). The CDR3 DNA follows: TGCGCCAGGGATCGGGCGGGGCGGCGGAGCTTC. Translation gives CARDRAGRRSF.

The V call is TRBV9, the J call TRBJ2-1, with a possible D match to TRBD2 (5 bases). The CDR3 contains 15 residues. V dropped 0 bases and J dropped 5 bases, with 12 bases sitting between them. Germline V lookup: CDR1 SGDLS, CDR2 YYNGEE. Here the CDR3 DNA reads TGTGCCAGCAGCGTAGCGGACTTCGGGGACAATGAGCAGTTCTTC. Translated: CASSVADFGDNEQFF. Based on the CDR3 plus reference TRBV9 and TRBJ2-1, the full variable domain is DSGVTQTPKHLITATGQRVTLRCSPRSGDLSVYWYQQSLDQGLQFLIQYYNGEERAKGNILERFSAQQFPDLHSELNLSSLELGDSALYFCASSVADFGDNEQFFGPGTRLTVL.

This clone was detected once. The V and J genes are TRBV28 and TRBJ1-6; 7 positions agree with TRBD1. Germline CDR1 and CDR2: MDHEN and SYDVKM. J was trimmed by 11 bases and V by 4 bases; bases with no gene match: 2. This CDR3 contains 12 residues. The CDR3 loop reads CASSSQGTPLHF. The CDR3 DNA sequence: TGTGCCAGCAGTTCACAGGGGACACCCCTCCACTTT.

The chain joins TRBV3-1 (or the pseudogene TRBV3-2) to TRBJ1-1, with 8 bases that match TRBD1. Germline-derived CDR1 and CDR2 are LGHDT and YNNKEL (reference sequence). The CDR3 length is 13 residues. V trimming: 6 bases; J trimming: 7 bases; junction bases outside the gene matches: 7. CDR3 coding DNA: TGTGCCAGCAGTCCGACAGGGGTTAATGAAGCTTTCTTT. Translated, it gives CASSPTGVNEAFF.

This clone appeared once. The chain carries TRBV7-2 and TRBJ2-1; no definite D call. Looked up from germline, CDR1 is SGHTA and CDR2 is FQGNSA. This CDR3 has 13 residues. V shed 4 bases and J shed 9 bases, with 13 bases lying between them. The CDR3 loop is CASSSSPTSEQFF. The CDR3 region has the DNA TGTGCCAGCAGCTCCTCCCCAACAAGTGAGCAGTTCTTC.

A remark on this clone: Different DNA sequences within this sample yield the same CDR3. The chain uses TRBV7-9 and TRBJ1-1, with 8 bases that match TRBD1. Germline lookup yields CDR1 SEHNR and CDR2 FQNEAQ (reference sequence). This CDR3 comprises 13 residues. V shed 5 bases, J shed 5 bases, and the junction held 4 bases outside the gene matches. The chain's CDR3 is CASSPTGDTEAFF. CDR3 DNA: TGTGCCAGCAGCCCGACAGGGGATACTGAAGCTTTCTTT.